This T cell receptor beta chain originates from a study of control samples from healthy donors and cancer patients. Sequencing was performed with immunoSEQ multiplex PCR; in TCRdb, only in-frame clones are kept and a portion is missing. Here the sample spans around 190,000 clones, 85% to 95% being singletons. Looked up from germline, CDR1 is MNHEY and CDR2 is SMNVEV (reference sequence). This CDR3 has 14 residues. Trimming took 7 bases from V and 0 from J, leaving 12 bases between them. Sequenced input: blood. The sequence came from a man aged 25-45 years in good health. The chain joins TRBV27 to TRBJ2-5; maybe TRBD2 (6 bases). The DNA for the CDR3 is TGTGCCAGCAAGAAGTGGGGGGACCAAGAGACCCAGTACTTC. It specifies CASKKWGDQETQYF.